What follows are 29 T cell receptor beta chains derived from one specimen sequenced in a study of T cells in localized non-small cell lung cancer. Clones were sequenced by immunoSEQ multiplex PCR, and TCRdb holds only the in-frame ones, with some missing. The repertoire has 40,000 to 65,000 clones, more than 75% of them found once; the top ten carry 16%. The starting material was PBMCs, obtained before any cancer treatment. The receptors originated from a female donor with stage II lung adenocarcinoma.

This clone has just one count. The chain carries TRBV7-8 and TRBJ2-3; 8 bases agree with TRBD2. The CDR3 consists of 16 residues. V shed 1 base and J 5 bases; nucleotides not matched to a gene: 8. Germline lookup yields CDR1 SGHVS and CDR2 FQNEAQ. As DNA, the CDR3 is TGTGCCAGCAGCTTAGTCCGCCTAGCGGGTCTAGATACGCAGTATTTT. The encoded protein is CASSLVRLAGLDTQYF.

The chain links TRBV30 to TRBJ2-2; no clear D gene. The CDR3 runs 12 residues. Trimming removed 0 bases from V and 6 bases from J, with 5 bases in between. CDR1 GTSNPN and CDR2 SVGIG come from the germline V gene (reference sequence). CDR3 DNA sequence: TGTGCCTGGAGTGTAGGGTCCGGGGAGCTGTTTTTT. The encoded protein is CAWSVGSGELFF.

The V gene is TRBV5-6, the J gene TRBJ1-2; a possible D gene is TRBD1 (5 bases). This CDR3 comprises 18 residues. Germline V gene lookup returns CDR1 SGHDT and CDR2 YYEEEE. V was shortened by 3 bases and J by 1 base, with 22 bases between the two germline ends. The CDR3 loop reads CASSSLRDPIPHNYGYTF. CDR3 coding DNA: TGTGCCAGCAGCTCGCTCCGGGACCCGATTCCTCATAACTATGGCTACACCTTC.

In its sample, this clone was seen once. The CDR3: CASSLEGGGANEQFF. As DNA, the CDR3 is TGTGCCAGCAGCTTAGAGGGCGGGGGGGCCAATGAGCAGTTCTTC. This chain joins TRBV11-2 and TRBJ2-1, with 9 nucleotides matching TRBD2. With V trimmed by 0 bases and J by 6 bases, 3 bases remained unmatched. The length of the CDR3 is 15 residues. The germline CDR1 and CDR2 sequences are SGHAT and FQNNGV.

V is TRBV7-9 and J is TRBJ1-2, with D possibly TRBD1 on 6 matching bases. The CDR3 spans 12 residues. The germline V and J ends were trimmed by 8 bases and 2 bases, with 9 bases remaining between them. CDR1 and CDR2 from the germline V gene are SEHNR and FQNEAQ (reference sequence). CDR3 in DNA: TGTGCCAGCCCGGACAGAAACTATGGCTACACCTTC. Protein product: CASPDRNYGYTF.

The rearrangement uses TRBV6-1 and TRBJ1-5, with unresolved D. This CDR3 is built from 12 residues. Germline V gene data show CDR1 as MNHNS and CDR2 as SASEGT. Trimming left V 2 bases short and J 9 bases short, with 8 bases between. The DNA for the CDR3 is TGTGCCAGCAGTGAAAGTCTGCCGCCCCAGCATTTT. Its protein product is CASSESLPPQHF.

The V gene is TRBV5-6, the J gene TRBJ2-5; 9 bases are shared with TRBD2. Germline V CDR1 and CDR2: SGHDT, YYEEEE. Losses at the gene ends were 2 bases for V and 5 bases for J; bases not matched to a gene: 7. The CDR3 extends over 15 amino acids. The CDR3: CASSLGAGGRETQYF. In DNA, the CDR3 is TGTGCCAGCAGCTTAGGAGCGGGGGGTAGGGAGACCCAGTACTTC.

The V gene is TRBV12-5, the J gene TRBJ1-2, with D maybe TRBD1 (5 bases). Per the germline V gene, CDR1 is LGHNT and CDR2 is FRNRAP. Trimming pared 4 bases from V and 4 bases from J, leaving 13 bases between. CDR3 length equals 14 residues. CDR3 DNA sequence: TGTGCTAGTGGTTACCCCTCAGGGTCCTATGGCTACACCTTC. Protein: CASGYPSGSYGYTF.

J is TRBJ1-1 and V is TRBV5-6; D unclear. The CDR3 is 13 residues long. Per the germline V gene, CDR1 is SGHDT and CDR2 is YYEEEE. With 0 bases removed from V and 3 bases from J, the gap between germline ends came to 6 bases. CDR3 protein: CASSLDRYTEAFF. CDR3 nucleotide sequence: TGTGCCAGCAGCTTGGACAGATACACTGAAGCTTTCTTT.

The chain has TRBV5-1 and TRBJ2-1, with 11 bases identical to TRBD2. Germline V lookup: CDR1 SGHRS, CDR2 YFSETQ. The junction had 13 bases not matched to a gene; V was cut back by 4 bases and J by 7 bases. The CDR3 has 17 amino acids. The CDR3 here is CASSPASGGIRGNEQFF. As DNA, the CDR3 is TGCGCCAGCAGCCCCGCTAGCGGGGGGATCAGGGGGAATGAGCAGTTCTTC.

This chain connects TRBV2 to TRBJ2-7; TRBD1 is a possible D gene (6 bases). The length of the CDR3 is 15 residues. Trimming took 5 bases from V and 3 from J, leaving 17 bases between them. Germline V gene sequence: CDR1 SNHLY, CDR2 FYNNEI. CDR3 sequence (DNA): TGTGCCAGCAGTCGGGTACTAGGACAGCTCTACGAGCAGTACTTC. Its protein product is CASSRVLGQLYEQYF.

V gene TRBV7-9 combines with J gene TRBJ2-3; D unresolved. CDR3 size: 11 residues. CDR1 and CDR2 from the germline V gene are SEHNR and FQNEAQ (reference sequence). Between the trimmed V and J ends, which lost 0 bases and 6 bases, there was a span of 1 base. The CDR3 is CASSLADTQYF. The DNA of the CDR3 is TGTGCCAGCAGCTTAGCTGATACGCAGTATTTT.

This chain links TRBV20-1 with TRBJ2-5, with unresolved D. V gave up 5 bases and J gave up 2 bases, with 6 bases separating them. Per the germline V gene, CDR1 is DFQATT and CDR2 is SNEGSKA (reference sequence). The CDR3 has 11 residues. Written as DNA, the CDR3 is TGCAGTGCTCTCAGGCAAGAGACCCAGTACTTC. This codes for CSALRQETQYF.

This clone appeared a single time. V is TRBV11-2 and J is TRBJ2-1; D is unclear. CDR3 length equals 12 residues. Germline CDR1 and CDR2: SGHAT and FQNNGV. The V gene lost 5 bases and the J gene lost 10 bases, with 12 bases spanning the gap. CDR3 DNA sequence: TGTGCCAGCAGCCAAGTCCGTGCCGAGCAGTTCTTC. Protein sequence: CASSQVRAEQFF.

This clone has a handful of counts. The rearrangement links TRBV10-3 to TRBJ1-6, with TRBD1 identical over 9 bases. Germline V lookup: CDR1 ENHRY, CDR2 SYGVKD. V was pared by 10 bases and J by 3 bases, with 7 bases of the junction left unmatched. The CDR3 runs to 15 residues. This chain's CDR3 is CATSLDRGYNSPLHF. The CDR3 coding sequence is TGTGCCACCTCTTTGGACAGGGGCTATAATTCACCCCTCCACTTT.

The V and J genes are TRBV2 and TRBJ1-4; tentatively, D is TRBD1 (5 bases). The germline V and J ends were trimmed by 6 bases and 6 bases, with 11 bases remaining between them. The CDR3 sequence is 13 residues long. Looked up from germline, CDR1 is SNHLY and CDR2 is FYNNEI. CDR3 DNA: TGTGCCAGCAGCGGGACCCACTATGAAAAACTGTTTTTT. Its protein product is CASSGTHYEKLFF. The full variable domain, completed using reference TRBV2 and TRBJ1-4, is EPEVTQTPSHQVTQMGQEVILRCVPISNHLYFYWYRQILGQKVEFLVSFYNNEISEKSEIFDDQFSVERPDGSNFTLKIRSTKLEDSAMYFCASSGTHYEKLFFGSGTQLSVL.

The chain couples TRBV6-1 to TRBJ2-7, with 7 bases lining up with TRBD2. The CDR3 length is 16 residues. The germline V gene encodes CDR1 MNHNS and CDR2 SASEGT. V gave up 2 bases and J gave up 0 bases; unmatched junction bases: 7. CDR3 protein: CASSEMGGTRSYEQYF. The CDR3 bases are TGTGCCAGCAGTGAAATGGGAGGGACCCGCTCCTACGAGCAGTACTTC.

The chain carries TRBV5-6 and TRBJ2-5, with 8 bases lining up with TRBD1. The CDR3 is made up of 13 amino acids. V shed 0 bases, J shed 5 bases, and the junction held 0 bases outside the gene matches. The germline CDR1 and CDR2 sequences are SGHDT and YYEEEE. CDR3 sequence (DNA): TGTGCCAGCAGCTTGGGACAGGGGGAGACCCAGTACTTC. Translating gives CASSLGQGETQYF.

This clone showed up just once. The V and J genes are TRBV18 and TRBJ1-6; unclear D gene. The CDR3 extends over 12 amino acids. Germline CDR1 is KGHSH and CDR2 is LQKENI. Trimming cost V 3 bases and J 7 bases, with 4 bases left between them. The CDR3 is CASSPGNSPLHF. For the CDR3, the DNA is TGTGCCAGCTCACCTGGGAATTCACCCCTCCACTTT.

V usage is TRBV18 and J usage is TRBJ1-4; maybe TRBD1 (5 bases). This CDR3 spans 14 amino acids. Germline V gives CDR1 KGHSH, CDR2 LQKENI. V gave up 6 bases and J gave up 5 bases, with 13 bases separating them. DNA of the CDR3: TGTGCCAGCTCCCTCGATAGGACAAATGAAAAACTGTTTTTT. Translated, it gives CASSLDRTNEKLFF.

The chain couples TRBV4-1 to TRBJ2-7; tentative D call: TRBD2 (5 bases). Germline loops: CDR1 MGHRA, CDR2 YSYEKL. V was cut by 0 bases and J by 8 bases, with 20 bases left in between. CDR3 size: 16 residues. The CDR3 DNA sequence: TGCGCCAGCAGCCAAGAGAGCCTAGGGAGTCTACGAAAGCAGTACTTC. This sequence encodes CASSQESLGSLRKQYF.

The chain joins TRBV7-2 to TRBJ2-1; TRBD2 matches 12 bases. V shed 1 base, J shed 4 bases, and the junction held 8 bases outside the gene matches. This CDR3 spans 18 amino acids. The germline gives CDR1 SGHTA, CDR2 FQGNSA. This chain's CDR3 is CASSLGWASGGAYNEQFF. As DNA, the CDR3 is TGTGCCAGCAGCTTAGGTTGGGCTAGCGGGGGGGCGTACAATGAGCAGTTCTTC.

The CDR3, as DNA: TGTGCCAGCAGCCCCTTAAACAGGGGGCAAGAGACCCAGTACTTC. This gives the protein CASSPLNRGQETQYF. The rearrangement joins TRBV5-5 to TRBJ2-5; TRBD1 agrees at 8 bases. This CDR3 comprises 15 residues. J was trimmed by 2 bases and V by 4 bases; bases with no gene match: 7. The germline gives CDR1 SGHKS, CDR2 YYEKEE (reference sequence). The entire variable domain, with the rest obtained from reference TRBV5-5 and TRBJ2-5, is as follows: DAGVTQSPTHLIKTRGQQVTLRCSPISGHKSVSWYQQVLGQGPQFIFQYYEKEERGRGNFPDRFSARQFPNYSSELNVNALLLGDSALYLCASSPLNRGQETQYFGPGTRLLVL.

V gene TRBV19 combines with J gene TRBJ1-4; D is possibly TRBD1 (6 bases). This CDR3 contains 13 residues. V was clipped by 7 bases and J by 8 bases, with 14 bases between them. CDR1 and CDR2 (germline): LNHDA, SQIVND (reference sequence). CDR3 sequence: CASTVNREEKLFF. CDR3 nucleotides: TGTGCCAGTACGGTGAACAGGGAAGAAAAACTGTTTTTT.

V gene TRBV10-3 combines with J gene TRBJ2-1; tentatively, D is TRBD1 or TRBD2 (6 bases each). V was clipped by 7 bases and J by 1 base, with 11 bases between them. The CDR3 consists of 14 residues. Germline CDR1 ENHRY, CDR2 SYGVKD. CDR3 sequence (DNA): TGTGCCATCAAGGGGGAGGCTTCCTACAATGAGCAGTTCTTC. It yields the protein CAIKGEASYNEQFF.

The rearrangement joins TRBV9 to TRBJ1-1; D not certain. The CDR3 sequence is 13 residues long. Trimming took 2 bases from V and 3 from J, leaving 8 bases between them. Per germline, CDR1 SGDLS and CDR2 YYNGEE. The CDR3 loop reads CASSVGGYTEAFF. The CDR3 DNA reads TGTGCCAGCAGCGTCGGCGGATACACTGAAGCTTTCTTT.

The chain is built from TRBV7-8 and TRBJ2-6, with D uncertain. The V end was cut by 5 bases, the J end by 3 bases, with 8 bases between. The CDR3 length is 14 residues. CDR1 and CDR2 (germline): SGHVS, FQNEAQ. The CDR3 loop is CASSLYSGANVLTF. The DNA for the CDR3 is TGTGCCAGCAGCCTTTATAGTGGGGCCAACGTCCTGACTTTC.

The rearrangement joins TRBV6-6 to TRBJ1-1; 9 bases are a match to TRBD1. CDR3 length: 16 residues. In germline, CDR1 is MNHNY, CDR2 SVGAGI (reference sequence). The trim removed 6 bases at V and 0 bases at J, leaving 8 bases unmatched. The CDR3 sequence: CASSPRTGDVNTEAFF. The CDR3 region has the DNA TGTGCCAGCAGCCCGCGGACAGGGGACGTGAACACTGAAGCTTTCTTT.

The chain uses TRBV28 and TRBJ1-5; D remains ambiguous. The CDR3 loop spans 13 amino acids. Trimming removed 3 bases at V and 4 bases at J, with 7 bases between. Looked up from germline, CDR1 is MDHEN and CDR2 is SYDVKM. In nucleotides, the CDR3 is TGTGCCAGCAGTTTGAATGCGAATCAGCCCCAGCATTTT. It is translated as CASSLNANQPQHF.